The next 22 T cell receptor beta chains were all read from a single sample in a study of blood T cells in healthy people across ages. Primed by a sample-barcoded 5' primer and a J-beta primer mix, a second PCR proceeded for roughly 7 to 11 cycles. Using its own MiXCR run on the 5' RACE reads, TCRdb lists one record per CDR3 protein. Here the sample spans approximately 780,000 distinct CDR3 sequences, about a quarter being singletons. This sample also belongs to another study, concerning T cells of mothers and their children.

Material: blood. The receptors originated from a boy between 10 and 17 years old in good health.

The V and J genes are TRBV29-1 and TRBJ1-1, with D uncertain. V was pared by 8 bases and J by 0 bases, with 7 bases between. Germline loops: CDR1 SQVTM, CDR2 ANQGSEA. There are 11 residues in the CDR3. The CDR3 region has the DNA TGCAGCTCAAAAATGAACACTGAAGCTTTCTTT. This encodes CSSKMNTEAFF.

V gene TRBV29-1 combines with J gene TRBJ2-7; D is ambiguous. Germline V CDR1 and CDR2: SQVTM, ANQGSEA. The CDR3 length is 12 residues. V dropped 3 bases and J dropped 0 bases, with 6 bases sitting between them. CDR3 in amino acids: CSVDSSSYEQYF. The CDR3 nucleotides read TGCAGCGTTGATTCATCCTCCTACGAGCAGTACTTC.

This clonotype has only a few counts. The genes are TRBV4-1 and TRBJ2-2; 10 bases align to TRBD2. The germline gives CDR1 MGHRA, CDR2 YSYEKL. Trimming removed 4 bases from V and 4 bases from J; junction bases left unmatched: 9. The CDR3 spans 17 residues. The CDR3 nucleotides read TGCGCCAGCAGCCCGGGACTAGCGATCTCAGCCACCGGGGAGCTGTTTTTT. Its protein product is CASSPGLAISATGELFF.

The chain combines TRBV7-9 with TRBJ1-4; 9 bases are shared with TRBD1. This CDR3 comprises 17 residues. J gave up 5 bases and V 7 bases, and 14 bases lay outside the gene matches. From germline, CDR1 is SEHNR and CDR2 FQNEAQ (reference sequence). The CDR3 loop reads CASTQTGGASENEKLFF. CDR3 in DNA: TGTGCCAGCACACAAACAGGGGGCGCCTCGGAAAATGAAAAACTGTTTTTT.

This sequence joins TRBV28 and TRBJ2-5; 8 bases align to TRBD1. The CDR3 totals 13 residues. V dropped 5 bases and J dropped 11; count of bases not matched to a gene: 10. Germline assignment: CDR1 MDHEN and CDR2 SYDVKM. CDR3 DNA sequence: TGTGCCAGCAGTCCCGGACAGGGAAGCGGGCAGTACTTC. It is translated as CASSPGQGSGQYF.

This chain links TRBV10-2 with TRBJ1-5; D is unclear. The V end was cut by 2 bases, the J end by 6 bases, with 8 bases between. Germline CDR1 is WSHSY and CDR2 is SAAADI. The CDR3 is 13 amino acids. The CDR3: CASSEGLGQPQHF. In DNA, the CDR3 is TGCGCCAGCAGTGAGGGTCTGGGTCAGCCCCAGCATTTT.

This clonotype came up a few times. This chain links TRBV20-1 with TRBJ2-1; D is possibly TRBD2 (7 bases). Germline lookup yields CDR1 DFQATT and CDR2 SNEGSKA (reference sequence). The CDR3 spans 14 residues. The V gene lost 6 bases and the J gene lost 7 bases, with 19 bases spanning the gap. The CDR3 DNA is TGCAGTGCCCTGGACGGGGGGCCTCGAAATGAGCAGTTCTTC. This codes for CSALDGGPRNEQFF.

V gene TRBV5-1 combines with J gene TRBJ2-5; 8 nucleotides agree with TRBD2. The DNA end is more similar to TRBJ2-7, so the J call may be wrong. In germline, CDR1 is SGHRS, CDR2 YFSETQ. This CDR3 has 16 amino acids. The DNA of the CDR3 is TGCGCCAGCAGACGGGAGGGACCGATTAGCTCCTACGAGCAGTACTTC. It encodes CASRREGPISSYEQYF.

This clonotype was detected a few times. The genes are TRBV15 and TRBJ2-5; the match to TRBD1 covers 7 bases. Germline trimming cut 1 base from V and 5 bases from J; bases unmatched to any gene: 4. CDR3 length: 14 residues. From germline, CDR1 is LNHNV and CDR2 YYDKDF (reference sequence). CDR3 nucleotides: TGTGCCACCAGCAGAGTGACAGGGTATGAGACCCAGTACTTC. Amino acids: CATSRVTGYETQYF.

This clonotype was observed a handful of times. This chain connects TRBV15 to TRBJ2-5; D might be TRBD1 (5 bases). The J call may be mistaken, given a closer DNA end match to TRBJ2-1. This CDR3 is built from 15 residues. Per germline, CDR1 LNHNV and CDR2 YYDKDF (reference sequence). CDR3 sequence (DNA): TGTGCCACCAGCAGAGATCAGGGCAGGTCAAATGAGCAGTTCTTC. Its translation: CATSRDQGRSNEQFF.

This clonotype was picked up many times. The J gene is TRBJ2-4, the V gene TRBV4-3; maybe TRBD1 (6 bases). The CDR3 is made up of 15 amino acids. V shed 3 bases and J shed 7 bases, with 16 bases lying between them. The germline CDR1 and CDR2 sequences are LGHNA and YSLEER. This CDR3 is CASSHQNTGSNIQYF. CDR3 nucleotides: TGCGCCAGCAGCCACCAGAACACAGGGTCCAACATTCAGTACTTC.

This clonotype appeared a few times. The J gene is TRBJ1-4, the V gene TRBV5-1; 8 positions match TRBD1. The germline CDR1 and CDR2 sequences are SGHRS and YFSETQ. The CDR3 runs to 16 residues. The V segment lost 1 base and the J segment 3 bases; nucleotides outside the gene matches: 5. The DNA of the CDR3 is TGCGCCAGCAGCTTGCTGGGACAGGCCTCTAATGAAAAACTGTTTTTT. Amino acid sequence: CASSLLGQASNEKLFF.

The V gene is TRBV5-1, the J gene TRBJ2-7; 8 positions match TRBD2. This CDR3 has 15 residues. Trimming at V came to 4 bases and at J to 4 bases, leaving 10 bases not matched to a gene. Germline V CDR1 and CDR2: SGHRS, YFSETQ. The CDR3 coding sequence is TGCGCCAGCAGCCCCCTCCGGGGGGGGCTTTACGAGCAGTACTTC. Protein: CASSPLRGGLYEQYF.

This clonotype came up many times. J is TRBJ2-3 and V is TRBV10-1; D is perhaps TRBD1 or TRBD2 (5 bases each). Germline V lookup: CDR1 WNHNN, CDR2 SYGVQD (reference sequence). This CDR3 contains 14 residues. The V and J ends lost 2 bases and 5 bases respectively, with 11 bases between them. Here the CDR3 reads CASSEGGEGDTQYF. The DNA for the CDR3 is TGCGCCAGCAGTGAGGGGGGTGAGGGAGATACGCAGTATTTT.

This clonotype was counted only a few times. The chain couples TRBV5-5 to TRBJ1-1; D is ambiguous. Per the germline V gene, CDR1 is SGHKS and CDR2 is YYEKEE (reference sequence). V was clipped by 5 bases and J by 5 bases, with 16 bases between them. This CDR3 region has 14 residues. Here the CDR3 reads CASSQTPTSTEAFF. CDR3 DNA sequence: TGTGCCAGCAGTCAAACACCCACGAGTACTGAAGCTTTCTTT.

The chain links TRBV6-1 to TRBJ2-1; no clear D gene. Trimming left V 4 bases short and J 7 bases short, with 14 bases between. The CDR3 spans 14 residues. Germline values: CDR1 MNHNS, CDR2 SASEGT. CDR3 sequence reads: CASSGTNIVNEQFF. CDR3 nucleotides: TGTGCCAGCAGTGGGACCAATATCGTGAATGAGCAGTTCTTC.

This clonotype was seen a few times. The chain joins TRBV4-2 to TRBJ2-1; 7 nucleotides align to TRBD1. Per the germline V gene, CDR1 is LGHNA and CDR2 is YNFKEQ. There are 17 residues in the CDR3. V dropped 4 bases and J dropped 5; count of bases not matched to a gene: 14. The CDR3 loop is CASSPRDSALGDNEQFF. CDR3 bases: TGTGCCAGCAGCCCCCGGGACAGCGCTTTGGGGGACAATGAGCAGTTCTTC.

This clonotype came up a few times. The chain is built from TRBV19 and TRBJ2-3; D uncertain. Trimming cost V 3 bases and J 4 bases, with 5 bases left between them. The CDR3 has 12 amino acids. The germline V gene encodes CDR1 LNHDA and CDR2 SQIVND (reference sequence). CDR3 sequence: CASSIIADTQYF. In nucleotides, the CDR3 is TGTGCCAGTAGTATCATCGCAGATACGCAGTATTTT.

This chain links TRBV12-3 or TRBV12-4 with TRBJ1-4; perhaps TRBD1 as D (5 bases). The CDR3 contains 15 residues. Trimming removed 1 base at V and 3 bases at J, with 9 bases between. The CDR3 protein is CASSLGGEANEKLFF. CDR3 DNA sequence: TGTGCCAGCAGTTTAGGAGGGGAAGCTAATGAAAAACTGTTTTTT.

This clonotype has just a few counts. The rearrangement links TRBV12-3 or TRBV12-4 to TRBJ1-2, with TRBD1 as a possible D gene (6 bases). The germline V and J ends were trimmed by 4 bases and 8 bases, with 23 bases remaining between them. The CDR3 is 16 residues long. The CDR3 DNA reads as TGTGCCAGCAGTTCGTTAGGAGGGGGAAATTATGGAGGCTACACCTTC. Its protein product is CASSSLGGGNYGGYTF.

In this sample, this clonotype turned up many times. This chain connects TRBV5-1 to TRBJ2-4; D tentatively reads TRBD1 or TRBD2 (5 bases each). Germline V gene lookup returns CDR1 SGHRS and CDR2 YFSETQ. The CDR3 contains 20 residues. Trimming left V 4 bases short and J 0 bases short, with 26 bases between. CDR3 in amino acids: CASSAPVEGSGSLAKNIQYF. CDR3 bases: TGCGCCAGCAGCGCCCCCGTCGAGGGATCAGGGAGCCTAGCCAAAAACATTCAGTACTTC.

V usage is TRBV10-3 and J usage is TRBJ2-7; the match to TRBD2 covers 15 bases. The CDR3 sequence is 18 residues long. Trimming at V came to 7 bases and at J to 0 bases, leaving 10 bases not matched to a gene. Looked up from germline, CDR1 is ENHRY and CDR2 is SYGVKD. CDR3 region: CAITRGLAGGRSSYEQYF. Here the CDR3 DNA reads TGTGCCATCACTAGGGGACTAGCGGGGGGCCGGAGCTCCTACGAGCAGTACTTC.